This entry concerns a single T cell receptor (beta chain). What this receptor recognizes is not known. Per-base quality was not reported, and no clone a single base away is much larger than it. The data were taken from a study of T cell changes during pregnancy in multiple sclerosis (dated by TCRdb to the late 2010s). About the full investigation: In women with multiple sclerosis, the researchers looked at how the T cell repertoire shifted as pregnancy progressed.

The method behind the library was the immunoSEQ multiplex PCR assay. TCRdb limited this immuneACCESS table to in-frame rearrangements with V and J called. A share of clones is missing; checked studies link under half to unresolved V genes, and the rest is unexplained. Recorded for this sample are about 86,000 clones; approximately 90% of them occurred a single time. 1.5% to 2% of the sample is held by the ten biggest clonotypes. The TCR was taken from a female donor in good health, enrolled as a control in a pregnancy study. Sequences were derived from peripheral blood, sampled in the first trimester of pregnancy.

CDR3 loop: CASSPRGGSNYGYTF. The DNA is as follows: TGTGCCAGCAGCCCCCGTGGGGGGTCTAACTATGGCTACACCTTC. The sequence links TRBV7-9 to TRBJ1-2, and the D gene may be TRBD1, 5 bases matching. The germline V gene (reference sequence) sets CDR1 to SEHNR and CDR2 to FQNEAQ. The junction shows trimming of 5 bases on V and 0 bases on J, plus 13 bases between the germline ends. Spanning cysteine to phenylalanine, the CDR3 consists of 15 amino acids. Just CDR3 DNA is preserved here, 45 bases in frame from base 1.